The rows below give T cell receptor beta chains drawn from one sample of a study of T-cell reconstitution after alpha-beta-depleted transplantation in children. TCRdb redid the calling of the PCR reads with MiXCR, one entry per CDR3 protein. In the table there are approximately 430,000 distinct CDR3 sequences, roughly 17% of which are singletons. Specimen: PBMCs, mostly from graft donor cells, collected 360 days after TCRalphabeta/CD19-depleted stem cell transplant. Every receptor here comes from a boy younger than two who had a stem cell transplant for Wiskott-Aldrich syndrome, so the T cells may come from the graft donor. Both conserved end residues are trimmed from each CDR3. A D gene is named only where the DNA matches it firmly.

TRBV5-5	TRBJ1-1	NA	12	ASSEGRGNTEAF
TRBV10-1	TRBJ2-5	NA	14	ASSDRGRGYGETQY
TRBV25-1	TRBJ2-7	TRBD1	11	ASSGLTGDEQY
TRBV24-1	TRBJ2-3	TRBD2	13	ATSDLGTSLDTQY
TRBV7-2	TRBJ2-4	NA	13	ASSLLRGRQNIQY
TRBV2	TRBJ2-1	TRBD2	12	ASSDPSGTDEQF
TRBV25-1	TRBJ1-1	NA	12	ASSGGGVNTEAF
TRBV10-3	TRBJ2-5	NA	9	AISEQETQY
TRBV25-1	TRBJ2-5	TRBD2	13	ASTPWIGGQETQY
TRBV5-5	TRBJ2-3	NA	16	ASSLAWAAKGGTDTQY
TRBV7-9	TRBJ2-5	TRBD1	15	ASTRLGQGVIGETQY
TRBV12-3/TRBV12-4	TRBJ2-2	TRBD1	13	ASSSDRGGTGELF
TRBV5-5	TRBJ2-7	NA	13	ASSLGQRGNYEQY
TRBV20-1	TRBJ2-2	TRBD2	13	SARSQRESSGELF
TRBV7-2	TRBJ1-6	TRBD1	12	ASRSDRGRSPLH
TRBV27	TRBJ2-3	TRBD1	14	ASSSSRDRFTDTQY
TRBV12-3/TRBV12-4	TRBJ2-4	TRBD2	18	ASSSLSGRAAGPNLYIQY
TRBV7-9	TRBJ2-5	TRBD2	13	ASSLEGRRGKTQY
TRBV7-1	TRBJ1-3	NA	15	ASSPPGPLFSGNTIY
TRBV2	TRBJ2-1	NA	11	GERSLPYNEQF
TRBV15	TRBJ2-1	NA	14	ATSRDPGILGNEQF
TRBV7-9	TRBJ1-1	NA	13	ASSLDGAVNTEAF
TRBV24-1	TRBJ2-4	NA	9	ATSDTNIQY
TRBV19	TRBJ2-7	TRBD2	14	ASSIRRGLASYEQY
TRBV7-6	TRBJ2-3	NA	15	ASSRRYLAFLTDTQY
TRBV20-1	TRBJ2-7	NA	11	SALRQARYEQY
TRBV12-3/TRBV12-4	TRBJ1-6	TRBD1	13	ASRGQSSYNSPLH
TRBV7-2	TRBJ2-1	TRBD2	13	ASSYGLADYNEQF
TRBV29-1	TRBJ1-3	NA	9	SVGGGNTIY
TRBV29-1	TRBJ2-3	TRBD2	15	SPLYTKAGASTDTQY
TRBV12-3/TRBV12-4	TRBJ1-5	NA	13	ASSLVVLSGEPQH
TRBV30	TRBJ2-2	TRBD1	12	AYQGVLNTGELF
TRBV29-1	TRBJ2-7	TRBD1	9	SFYRGNEQY
TRBV7-8	TRBJ2-1	NA	15	ASSFRQGLNRGDEQF
TRBV5-1	TRBJ2-5	NA	10	ASSARGETQY
TRBV12-3/TRBV12-4	TRBJ2-3	NA	13	ASSLGPEVTDTQY
TRBV5-1	TRBJ2-7	NA	10	ASSLNPYEQY
TRBV15	TRBJ2-3	NA	14	ATSRDYKDEVDTQY
TRBV10-2	TRBJ2-1	NA	12	ASSEAGKVSEQF
TRBV5-6	TRBJ2-5	NA	12	ASSLRERDETQY
TRBV5-1	TRBJ2-2	NA	14	ASSLAIDRRNGELF
TRBV20-1	TRBJ2-1	TRBD2	15	SARGLAGVSLYNEQF
TRBV6-1	TRBJ2-7	TRBD2	12	ASRQAGEGDEQY
TRBV4-1	TRBJ2-7	NA	15	ASSQVFPGLASYEQY
TRBV10-3	TRBJ2-7	NA	11	ATNPRDSTEQY